This is a list of T cell receptor beta chains from one sample in a study of OX40 agonist ivuxolimab in advanced cancers. Method: immunoSEQ multiplex PCR; TCRdb's copy keeps in-frame clones and lacks some. The profile shows over 55,000 clones, more than 85% of them singletons. The source was CD4+ or CD8+ T cells sorted from blood, collected in a trial of the OX40 agonist ivuxolimab. The source of these receptors is an adult with an advanced solid tumor such as melanoma, head and neck, liver or kidney cancer. CDR3s include the opening cysteine and the closing phenylalanine or tryptophan. D genes are given only for firm matches. Rows give clone size only sometimes, using once, few, many, or a class for an expanded clone.

TRBV5-1	TRBJ2-2	TRBD2	NA	CASKVSGRADGELFF	TGCGCCAGCAAAGTTAGCGGGAGGGCCGACGGGGAGCTGTTTTTT
TRBV27	TRBJ1-6	NA	NA	CASWSGPNSPLHF	TGTGCCAGCTGGAGCGGACCCAATTCACCCCTCCACTTT
TRBV28	TRBJ2-7	NA	NA	CASSFRGGFGQGAREQYF	TGTGCCAGCAGTTTTCGCGGGGGTTTTGGGCAGGGGGCACGGGAGCAGTACTTC
TRBV30	TRBJ1-1	NA	few	CAWSVGIMNTEAFF	TGTGCCTGGAGTGTAGGGATAATGAACACTGAAGCTTTCTTT
TRBV11-2	TRBJ2-1	NA	NA	CASSLDSEQFF	TGTGCCAGCAGCTTAGATTCTGAGCAGTTCTTC
TRBV6-6	TRBJ2-7	NA	NA	CASSPGQNYEQYF	TGTGCCAGCAGCCCCGGACAGAACTACGAGCAGTACTTC
TRBV30	TRBJ2-2	NA	NA	CAWSVGGTTGELFF	TGTGCCTGGAGTGTAGGAGGGACCACCGGGGAGCTGTTTTTT
TRBV19	TRBJ2-5	NA	once	CASSGYGEETQYF	TGTGCCAGTAGCGGCTATGGGGAAGAGACCCAGTACTTC
TRBV30	TRBJ2-7	TRBD2	NA	CAWSWLAGGEQYF	TGTGCCTGGAGTTGGCTAGCGGGGGGCGAGCAGTACTTC
TRBV27	TRBJ2-2	TRBD1	NA	CASSRDRGHRFGELFF	TGTGCCAGCAGCCGGGACAGGGGGCATAGATTCGGGGAGCTGTTTTTT
TRBV5-1	TRBJ1-4	NA	NA	CASSLNRGEKLFF	TGCGCCAGCAGCTTGAATCGGGGTGAAAAACTGTTTTTT
TRBV4-1	TRBJ2-1	TRBD2	NA	CASSPQAGLGYNEQFF	TGCGCCAGCAGTCCCCAAGCGGGATTGGGCTACAATGAGCAGTTCTTC
TRBV4-1	TRBJ2-1	NA	NA	CASSQGQGGNEQFF	TGCGCCAGCAGCCAAGGGCAGGGGGGTAATGAGCAGTTCTTC
TRBV7-2	TRBJ1-2	TRBD1	NA	CASSPWDSQTGGYTF	TGTGCCAGCAGCCCGTGGGACAGTCAAACAGGAGGCTACACCTTC
TRBV7-9	TRBJ1-6	NA	NA	CASSSNYNSPLHF	TGTGCCAGCAGCTCAAACTATAATTCACCCCTCCACTTT
TRBV18	TRBJ2-3	NA	once	CASPTTAGILSTDTQYF	TGTGCCAGCCCGACCACGGCAGGGATACTGTCCACAGATACGCAGTATTTT
TRBV11-2	TRBJ2-3	NA	NA	CASSLMGGGSTDTQYF	TGTGCCAGCAGCTTAATGGGGGGAGGTTCCACAGATACGCAGTATTTT
TRBV7-2	TRBJ1-5	NA	NA	CASSPPGGGSQPQHF	TGTGCCAGCAGCCCCCCGGGGGGAGGGAGTCAGCCCCAGCATTTT
TRBV7-6	TRBJ2-7	NA	NA	CASSGMGGYEQYF	TGTGCCAGCAGTGGAATGGGGGGCTACGAGCAGTACTTC
TRBV7-9	TRBJ2-3	TRBD1	NA	CASSWGQNTDTQYF	TGTGCCAGCAGCTGGGGACAGAACACAGATACGCAGTATTTT
TRBV5-1	TRBJ1-2	TRBD1	NA	CASSLTGEGGYTF	TGCGCCAGCAGCTTAACAGGGGAGGGTGGCTACACCTTC
TRBV10-3	TRBJ2-1	TRBD2	NA	CAISEGSGGPDEQFF	TGTGCCATCAGTGAAGGTAGCGGGGGTCCCGATGAGCAGTTCTTC
TRBV5-4	TRBJ2-2	NA	NA	CASRIMGASDNTGELFF	TGTGCCAGCAGAATTATGGGAGCTAGCGATAACACCGGGGAGCTGTTTTTT
TRBV7-2	TRBJ2-5	NA	NA	CASNPPDSPYQETQYF	TGTGCCAGCAACCCCCCGGACAGTCCTTATCAAGAGACCCAGTACTTC
TRBV5-1	TRBJ2-3	NA	NA	CASSLAASGTDTQYF	TGCGCCAGCAGCTTGGCGGCTAGCGGCACAGATACGCAGTATTTT
TRBV21-1	TRBJ2-3	NA	NA	CASSIRGRPTDTQYF	TGTGCCAGCAGCATTAGGGGCCGCCCCACAGATACGCAGTATTTT
TRBV5-6	TRBJ2-5	NA	NA	CASCTRREETQYF	TGTGCCAGCTGTACCCGCAGGGAAGAGACCCAGTACTTC
TRBV5-1	TRBJ2-2	TRBD1	NA	CASQRDSGNTGELFF	TGCGCCAGCCAAAGGGACAGCGGGAACACCGGGGAGCTGTTTTTT
TRBV18	TRBJ1-2	TRBD1	NA	CASSPLPGGVYGYTF	TGTGCCAGCTCACCACTTCCAGGGGGCGTCTATGGCTACACCTTC
TRBV4-1	TRBJ2-2	NA	NA	CASSQLGARNTGELFF	TGCGCCAGCAGCCAATTAGGGGCGAGGAACACCGGGGAGCTGTTTTTT
TRBV28	TRBJ1-1	NA	NA	CASSLARGPLRNTEAFF	TGTGCCAGCAGTTTAGCGCGGGGGCCCCTTAGGAACACTGAAGCTTTCTTT
TRBV19	TRBJ1-3	NA	NA	CASSPLGQIGNTIYF	TGTGCCAGTAGCCCCCTCGGACAGATCGGAAACACCATATATTTT
TRBV5-5	TRBJ2-1	NA	few	CASSWIGGDEQFF	TGTGCCAGCAGCTGGATCGGCGGGGATGAGCAGTTCTTC
TRBV5-4	TRBJ2-7	TRBD1	NA	CASSPAGQAIHEQYF	TGTGCCAGCAGCCCTGCGGGACAGGCTATCCACGAGCAGTACTTC
TRBV18	TRBJ1-4	NA	NA	CASSPLIAEGNEKLFF	TGTGCCAGCTCACCACTAATCGCGGAGGGCAATGAAAAACTGTTTTTT
TRBV4-2	TRBJ2-3	NA	NA	CASSPGAATDTQYF	TGTGCCAGCAGCCCCGGGGCGGCCACAGATACGCAGTATTTT
TRBV2	TRBJ2-7	TRBD2	NA	CASSETLAGGASEQYF	TGTGCCAGCAGTGAAACTCTAGCGGGAGGCGCGAGCGAGCAGTACTTC
TRBV7-2	TRBJ2-4	TRBD1	NA	CASSPDRGLAKNIQYF	TGTGCCAGCAGCCCGGACAGGGGCCTAGCCAAAAACATTCAGTACTTC
TRBV5-4	TRBJ2-7	TRBD2	NA	CASSQDASGRVVTYEQYF	TGTGCCAGCAGCCAAGATGCTAGCGGGAGGGTAGTCACCTACGAGCAGTACTTC
TRBV5-4	TRBJ2-7	TRBD1	NA	CASSLAGTDPYEQYF	TGTGCCAGCAGCTTGGCCGGGACAGACCCCTACGAGCAGTACTTC
TRBV10-3	TRBJ2-1	TRBD2	NA	CAAARGGDEQFF	TGTGCCGCCGCGCGGGGAGGGGATGAGCAGTTCTTC
TRBV6-1	TRBJ1-2	NA	NA	CASSEPVTLYYGYTF	TGTGCCAGCAGTGAACCGGTGACCCTCTATTATGGCTACACCTTC
TRBV7-9	TRBJ1-1	NA	few	CASSLQGRATEAFF	TGTGCCAGCAGCTTACAGGGAAGGGCCACTGAAGCTTTCTTT
TRBV7-2	TRBJ1-2	TRBD1	NA	CASSPGQLIYPSGGYTF	TGTGCCAGCAGCCCGGGACAGCTCATTTACCCTTCGGGGGGCTACACCTTC
TRBV19	TRBJ1-1	TRBD1	NA	CASSIDRERTEAFF	TGTGCCAGTAGTATCGACAGGGAGAGGACTGAAGCTTTCTTT
TRBV6-1	TRBJ2-1	NA	NA	CASKATPDREQFF	TGTGCCAGCAAGGCTACTCCCGATAGAGAGCAGTTCTTC
TRBV2	TRBJ2-3	NA	NA	CASRTDADTQYF	TGTGCCAGCAGAACGGACGCAGATACGCAGTATTTT